These 29 T cell receptor beta chains were sequenced from one sample in a study of beta chain features in type 1 diabetes. The authors reverse transcribed all of the isolated RNA, so sequencing captured expressed TCRB transcripts. The repertoire was sequenced with immunoSEQ multiplex PCR; TCRdb's copy has only in-frame clones and lacks some. The sample contains roughly 300,000 clones, 7.5% to 9% of which appear only once. Input material: central memory CD4+ T cells from blood. The receptors were gathered from a woman under 30 in good health.

The table lists this clone with a few counts. The V and J genes are TRBV5-5 and TRBJ1-1; D remains unclear. The CDR3 runs to 15 residues. Germline lookup yields CDR1 SGHKS and CDR2 YYEKEE (reference sequence). The V gene lost 1 base and the J gene lost 0 bases, with 10 bases spanning the gap. The CDR3 reads CASSLFTGMNTEAFF. The CDR3 region has the DNA TGTGCCAGCAGCTTGTTTACGGGTATGAACACTGAAGCTTTCTTT.

The CDR3 DNA is TGTGCCAGCAGCGTATCCGGTGGACAGGGGGGCGAGCAGTACTTC. This translates into CASSVSGGQGGEQYF. The chain has TRBV9 and TRBJ2-7, with TRBD1 identical over 10 bases. CDR1 SGDLS and CDR2 YYNGEE come from the germline V gene. The V and J ends lost 1 base and 6 bases, in that order; junction bases with no gene match: 7. The CDR3 has 15 amino acids.

This clone has only one observation. The rearrangement links TRBV5-1 to TRBJ1-4; D gene unclear. Trimming removed 4 bases at V and 8 bases at J, with 12 bases between. From germline, CDR1 is SGHRS and CDR2 YFSETQ. The CDR3 runs 13 residues. The CDR3 coding sequence is TGCGCCAGCAGCCGGGGAATGGGGGAAAAACTGTTTTTT. Its protein is CASSRGMGEKLFF.

This clone was detected only a few times. The V gene is TRBV5-6, the J gene TRBJ2-5; unclear D gene. The germline CDR1 and CDR2 sequences are SGHDT and YYEEEE. The V gene lost 4 bases and the J gene lost 1 base, with 14 bases spanning the gap. This CDR3 is built from 15 residues. The CDR3 loop is CASSRWQVSQETQYF. For the CDR3, the DNA is TGTGCCAGCAGCCGCTGGCAGGTATCCCAAGAGACCCAGTACTTC.

This clone was found a few times. The gene calls are TRBV28 and TRBJ2-7; 10 bases match TRBD1. There are 17 residues in the CDR3. V dropped 5 bases and J dropped 3; count of bases not matched to a gene: 13. Germline CDR1 and CDR2: MDHEN and SYDVKM. This CDR3 is CASSTGDRGEKYYEQYF. Written as DNA, the CDR3 is TGTGCCAGCAGTACGGGGGACAGGGGCGAAAAGTACTACGAGCAGTACTTC.

The chain combines TRBV4-3 with TRBJ2-5, with D tentatively TRBD1 (6 bases). Trimming stripped 0 bases from V and 2 bases from J, with 10 bases between. This CDR3 comprises 15 residues. Germline V gene sequence: CDR1 LGHNA, CDR2 YSLEER. CDR3 in DNA: TGCGCCAGCAGCCAAGACTACAGGGCTCAAGAGACCCAGTACTTC. Protein sequence: CASSQDYRAQETQYF.

This clone was detected only a few times. V is TRBV7-2 and J is TRBJ2-5; D is possibly TRBD2 (5 bases). Germline CDR1 reads SGHTA; CDR2 reads FQGNSA. This CDR3 is 13 amino acids long. The V and J ends lost 4 bases and 5 bases respectively, with 11 bases between them. The CDR3 nucleotides read TGTGCCAGCAGCTCCGGACTTGGGGAGACCCAGTACTTC. Its protein product is CASSSGLGETQYF.

The chain is built from TRBV9 and TRBJ2-1; 8 nucleotides align to TRBD2. V dropped 0 bases and J dropped 8; count of bases not matched to a gene: 7. Germline V gene data show CDR1 as SGDLS and CDR2 as YYNGEE. This CDR3 has 15 residues. In DNA, the CDR3 is TGTGCCAGCAGCGTAGTCTCGGGAGGGGGATATGAGCAGTTCTTC. Translating it yields CASSVVSGGGYEQFF.

This clone turned up a few times. The chain combines TRBV6-6 with TRBJ2-1; no reliable D call. Trimming pared 4 bases from V and 5 bases from J, leaving 15 bases between. CDR1 MNHNY and CDR2 SVGAGI come from the germline V gene (reference sequence). The CDR3 runs 15 residues. The CDR3 DNA follows: TGTGCCAGCAGTTTGACCCCTCGACCGGACAATGAGCAGTTCTTC. Translation: CASSLTPRPDNEQFF.

This rearrangement joins TRBV27 to TRBJ1-1; D is perhaps TRBD1 (5 bases). Germline CDR1 MNHEY, CDR2 SMNVEV (reference sequence). This CDR3 has 14 residues. Trimming took 4 bases from V and 5 from J, leaving 14 bases between them. The CDR3: CASSYEGRWTEAFF. Written as DNA, the CDR3 is TGTGCCAGCAGTTACGAGGGGCGATGGACTGAAGCTTTCTTT.

This clone has more than one count but fewer than ten. V is TRBV5-1 and J is TRBJ2-2, with TRBD1 matching 7 bases. The CDR3 extends over 16 amino acids. Unmatched junction bases numbered 6, after V lost 1 base and J lost 3 bases. CDR1 SGHRS and CDR2 YFSETQ come from the germline V gene. The CDR3 DNA reads as TGCGCCAGCAGCTTGTTACAGGGGCTTGACACCGGGGAGCTGTTTTTT. Its translation: CASSLLQGLDTGELFF.

This clone has ten or more counts. The chain has TRBV9 and TRBJ2-5; TRBD2 agrees at 9 bases. The CDR3 extends over 15 amino acids. V shed 3 bases, J shed 5 bases, and the junction held 8 bases outside the gene matches. The germline V gene has CDR1 SGDLS and CDR2 YYNGEE. The CDR3 DNA sequence: TGTGCCAGCAGCGAGAGTGCGGGAGGGCTTGAGACCCAGTACTTC. It specifies CASSESAGGLETQYF.

There are a few counts of this clone. The J gene is TRBJ2-2, the V gene TRBV9; D is tentatively TRBD1 or TRBD2 (5 bases each). The CDR3 is 17 residues long. Trimming cost V 0 bases and J 1 base, with 13 bases left between them. The V gene's germline CDR1 is SGDLS and CDR2 YYNGEE. The CDR3 loop is CASSVGMGELNTGELFF. The CDR3 bases are TGTGCCAGCAGCGTAGGTATGGGGGAGCTGAACACCGGGGAGCTGTTTTTT.

This clone was observed many times. Other DNA sequences in the same sample also yield this CDR3. The chain employs TRBV7-3 and TRBJ2-3; D call uncertain. Germline CDR1 and CDR2: SGHTA and FQGTGA. The CDR3 sequence is 13 residues long. V lost 2 bases and J lost 4, with 7 bases in between. CDR3 DNA sequence: TGTGCCAGCAGCTTACTGGGCGCAGATACGCAGTATTTT. It encodes CASSLLGADTQYF.

This clone has a count of ten or more. The rearrangement uses TRBV7-9 and TRBJ1-2, with TRBD1 as a possible D gene (6 bases). CDR3 length: 15 amino acids. Trimming took 3 bases from V and 2 from J, leaving 13 bases between them. The V gene's germline CDR1 is SEHNR and CDR2 FQNEAQ (reference sequence). The CDR3, as DNA: TGTGCCAGCAGCTTGGTACAGGGCGTGAACTATGGCTACACCTTC. It yields the protein CASSLVQGVNYGYTF. The full variable domain, with the rest looked up from reference TRBV7-9 and TRBJ1-2, is DTGVSQNPRHKITKRGQNVTFRCDPISEHNRLYWYRQTLGQGPEFLTYFQNEAQLEKSRLLSDRFSAERPKGSFSTLEIQRTEQGDSAMYLCASSLVQGVNYGYTFGSGTRLTVV.

Only a few counts were recorded for this clone. CDR3 nucleotide sequence: TGTGCCAGCTCACCTGCAGGAGGGCTCCTTGGGGAGCAGTACTTC. Amino acid sequence: CASSPAGGLLGEQYF. V usage is TRBV18 and J usage is TRBJ2-7; tentatively, D is TRBD2 (6 bases). There are 15 residues in the CDR3. Trimming pared 3 bases from V and 7 bases from J, leaving 19 bases between. Germline values: CDR1 KGHSH, CDR2 LQKENI.

Only a few counts were recorded for this clone. The gene calls are TRBV11-2 and TRBJ2-7; 7 positions agree with TRBD1. The length of the CDR3 is 13 residues. V shed 4 bases, J shed 7 bases, and the junction held 7 bases outside the gene matches. The V gene's germline CDR1 is SGHAT and CDR2 FQNNGV. CDR3: CASSSRQGGEQYF. The CDR3 DNA reads TGTGCCAGCAGCTCAAGACAGGGCGGGGAGCAGTACTTC.

This clone was picked up a small number of times. The genes are TRBV28 and TRBJ1-3; the D is unclear. The germline V gene has CDR1 MDHEN and CDR2 SYDVKM. The CDR3 sequence is 16 residues long. The V gene lost 5 bases and the J gene lost 2 bases, with 16 bases spanning the gap. For the CDR3, the DNA is TGTGCCAGCAGTCCTAAGGCAGGCCACGCTGGAAACACCATATATTTT. It specifies CASSPKAGHAGNTIYF.

The genes are TRBV7-6 and TRBJ2-7, with 8 bases fitting TRBD2. CDR1 and CDR2 from the germline V gene are SGHVS and FNYEAQ. V was pared by 1 base and J by 6 bases, with 5 bases of the junction left unmatched. CDR3 length equals 14 residues. As DNA, the CDR3 is TGTGCCAGCAGCTTAGGAGCGGGAGCGGGCGAGCAGTACTTC. It specifies CASSLGAGAGEQYF.

In this sample, this clone turned up a few times. The genes are TRBV5-1 and TRBJ2-7; D may be TRBD2 (5 bases). CDR3 length equals 14 residues. V shed 2 bases and J shed 3 bases, with 12 bases lying between them. Germline V CDR1 and CDR2: SGHRS, YFSETQ. This CDR3 is CASSLPGLIYEQYF. CDR3 nucleotides: TGCGCCAGCAGCTTACCTGGACTGATCTACGAGCAGTACTTC.

The rearrangement joins TRBV5-5 to TRBJ1-4, with 7 bases identical to TRBD1. Losses at the gene ends were 4 bases for V and 9 bases for J; bases not matched to a gene: 3. There are 12 residues in the CDR3. Per the germline V gene, CDR1 is SGHKS and CDR2 is YYEKEE (reference sequence). CDR3 loop: CASSGQVKKLFF. Here the CDR3 DNA reads TGTGCCAGCAGCGGACAGGTTAAAAAACTGTTTTTT.

This clone has ten or more counts. The chain carries TRBV2 and TRBJ2-4; D remains unclear. The CDR3 totals 12 residues. V was shortened by 3 bases and J by 2 bases, with 2 bases between the two germline ends. CDR1 is SNHLY, CDR2 FYNNEI, per germline. The CDR3 protein is CASSESKNIQYF. Here the CDR3 DNA reads TGTGCCAGCAGTGAGTCCAAAAACATTCAGTACTTC.

This chain connects TRBV20-1 to TRBJ2-7; D is unclear. Germline CDR1 reads DFQATT; CDR2 reads SNEGSKA (reference sequence). This CDR3 contains 11 residues. CDR3 sequence: CSPSDVHEQYF. The CDR3 DNA reads TGCAGCCCCTCCGACGTCCACGAGCAGTACTTC.

A few counts support this clone. This chain uses TRBV7-2 with TRBJ1-2; 7 positions match TRBD1. The germline V gene encodes CDR1 SGHTA and CDR2 FQGNSA. The junction had 7 bases not matched to a gene; V was cut back by 5 bases and J by 1 base. The CDR3 covers 15 residues. DNA of the CDR3: TGTGCCAGCAGCGAGACAGGGACCTTTAACTATGGCTACACCTTC. Translation: CASSETGTFNYGYTF.

This clone was seen only a few times. The rearrangement uses TRBV6-6 and TRBJ2-1, with 7 bases matching TRBD2. Germline CDR1 is MNHNY and CDR2 is SVGAGI (reference sequence). The CDR3 runs 15 residues. J gave up 5 bases and V 4 bases, and 8 bases lay outside the gene matches. The CDR3 DNA is TGTGCCAGCAGTTTCGCCAGGACTAGTCACAATGAGCAGTTCTTC. Translation gives CASSFARTSHNEQFF.

This chain links TRBV7-2 with TRBJ2-4; a weak D match, TRBD2 (6 bases). There are 17 residues in the CDR3. Germline loops: CDR1 SGHTA, CDR2 FQGNSA. Between the trimmed V and J ends, which lost 1 base and 2 bases, there was a span of 15 bases. This CDR3 is CASSLVRSGLTKNIQYF. The CDR3 DNA is TGTGCCAGCAGCTTAGTACGTAGCGGTCTTACCAAAAACATTCAGTACTTC.

This sequence joins TRBV7-6 and TRBJ2-1; TRBD1 matches at 7 bases. CDR3 length equals 16 residues. Germline lookup yields CDR1 SGHVS and CDR2 FNYEAQ. V was pared by 5 bases and J by 5 bases, with 12 bases of the junction left unmatched. As DNA, the CDR3 is TGTGCCAGCAGCGCGAAAAGGGGACAGTGGAACAATGAGCAGTTCTTC. Translation gives CASSAKRGQWNNEQFF.

This clone was seen repeatedly, ten times or more. The chain recombines TRBV28 with TRBJ2-7, with 7 bases that match TRBD2. The germline V gene encodes CDR1 MDHEN and CDR2 SYDVKM. J was trimmed by 2 bases and V by 8 bases; bases with no gene match: 6. The CDR3 is 13 residues long. CDR3 residues: CASVAGEPYEQYF. Written as DNA, the CDR3 is TGTGCCAGCGTGGCGGGAGAACCCTACGAGCAGTACTTC.

This chain uses TRBV7-9 with TRBJ1-3; 7 bases match TRBD1. Germline assignment: CDR1 SEHNR and CDR2 FQNEAQ (reference sequence). CDR3 length: 14 amino acids. With 6 bases clipped from V and 4 bases from J, the junction kept 6 bases outside the gene matches. The CDR3 coding sequence is TGTGCCAGCAGTCGAGGACAGGTCGGAAACACCATATATTTT. Encoded protein: CASSRGQVGNTIYF. Variable domain in full (rest from reference TRBV7-9 and TRBJ1-3): DTGVSQNPRHKITKRGQNVTFRCDPISEHNRLYWYRQTLGQGPEFLTYFQNEAQLEKSRLLSDRFSAERPKGSFSTLEIQRTEQGDSAMYLCASSRGQVGNTIYFGEGSWLTVV.